A single sample gave rise to the 22 T cell receptor beta chains below, sequenced in a study of shared clonotypes between healthy human individuals. Libraries were prepared by immunoSEQ multiplex PCR; TCRdb keeps only in-frame clonotypes and omits some of them. The sample has approximately 2.5 million clones; just over 90% are singletons. Sequencing input: naive CD4+ T cells sorted from blood. Subset given: CD45RA+ positively selected. The receptors were gathered from a man younger than 35 in good health.

This chain links TRBV2 with TRBJ1-1; tentative D call: TRBD1 (5 bases). The CDR3 consists of 13 residues. Germline lookup yields CDR1 SNHLY and CDR2 FYNNEI. Trimming left V 6 bases short and J 5 bases short, with 13 bases between. This CDR3 is CASSAQGGTEAFF. The CDR3 DNA is TGTGCCAGCAGCGCCCAGGGAGGAACTGAAGCTTTCTTT.

As to this clone: In the same sample, other DNA sequences code for this CDR3. The rearrangement uses TRBV7-2 and TRBJ2-5; D is uncertain. CDR1 is SGHTA, CDR2 FQGNSA, per germline. This CDR3 spans 14 amino acids. Trimming shortened V by 5 bases and J by 1 base, and 11 bases separated the two germline ends. Written as DNA, the CDR3 is TGTGCCAGCAGCCCCCCGGGCAGCCAAGAGACCCAGTACTTC. The encoded protein is CASSPPGSQETQYF.

The chain joins TRBV10-1 to TRBJ2-2; D is undetermined. Germline values: CDR1 WNHNN, CDR2 SYGVQD (reference sequence). This CDR3 has 13 amino acids. Trimming shortened V by 6 bases and J by 3 bases, and 8 bases separated the two germline ends. For the CDR3, the DNA is TGCGCCAGCAGGCCAGGATACACCGGGGAGCTGTTTTTT. This codes for CASRPGYTGELFF.

This chain's CDR3 is CAAGDTYGYTF. The CDR3 coding sequence is TGTGCAGCCGGGGACACATATGGCTACACCTTC. The V gene is TRBV19, the J gene TRBJ1-2, with D perhaps matching TRBD1 (6 bases). CDR3 length equals 11 residues. The germline V gene encodes CDR1 LNHDA and CDR2 SQIVND (reference sequence). The full variable domain, rest sourced from reference TRBV19 and TRBJ1-2, is DGGITQSPKYLFRKEGQNVTLSCEQNLNHDAMYWYRQDPGQGLRLIYYSQIVNDFQKGDIAEGYSVSREKKESFPLTVTSAQKNPTAFYLCAAGDTYGYTFGSGTRLTVV.

The J gene is TRBJ1-6, the V gene TRBV30, with D perhaps TRBD1 (5 bases). V lost 1 base to trimming and J lost 3 bases, with 10 bases between them. The CDR3 has 15 amino acids. Germline V gene data show CDR1 as GTSNPN and CDR2 as SVGIG (reference sequence). The CDR3: CAWSGAGNYNSPLHF. The CDR3 region has the DNA TGTGCCTGGAGTGGTGCAGGGAACTATAATTCACCCCTCCACTTT.

The gene calls are TRBV2 and TRBJ1-5; 9 bases agree with TRBD1. CDR3 length equals 13 residues. The trim removed 10 bases at V and 5 bases at J, leaving 6 bases unmatched. The germline V gene has CDR1 SNHLY and CDR2 FYNNEI. CDR3 loop: CATTGQGDQPQHF. In nucleotides, the CDR3 is TGTGCCACCACGGGACAGGGAGATCAGCCCCAGCATTTT. Based on the CDR3 plus reference TRBV2 and TRBJ1-5, the full variable domain is EPEVTQTPSHQVTQMGQEVILRCVPISNHLYFYWYRQILGQKVEFLVSFYNNEISEKSEIFDDQFSVERPDGSNFTLKIRSTKLEDSAMYFCATTGQGDQPQHFGDGTRLSIL.

This clone has a single count. At the DNA level, this CDR3 is encoded by other sequences in the same sample as well. The chain employs TRBV5-1 and TRBJ2-1; possibly TRBD2 for D (6 bases). Germline V lookup: CDR1 SGHRS, CDR2 YFSETQ. V was cut by 0 bases and J by 7 bases, with 11 bases left in between. The CDR3 spans 14 residues. The CDR3 loop is CASSLEGSGNEQFF. DNA for the CDR3: TGCGCCAGCAGCTTGGAGGGGAGCGGGAATGAGCAGTTCTTC.

The rearrangement joins TRBV5-6 to TRBJ1-5; no definite D call. V lost 4 bases, J lost 0 bases, and 11 bases lay in between. In germline, CDR1 is SGHDT, CDR2 YYEEEE. The CDR3 consists of 15 residues. The DNA for the CDR3 is TGTGCCAGCAGCCGGGGAAAAGATAGCAATCAGCCCCAGCATTTT. This encodes CASSRGKDSNQPQHF.

The chain carries TRBV6-1 and TRBJ2-7; D possibly corresponds to TRBD2 (5 bases). V lost 4 bases, J lost 5 bases, and 12 bases lay in between. The germline V gene has CDR1 MNHNS and CDR2 SASEGT. The CDR3 loop spans 13 amino acids. The CDR3 loop reads CASSAPLADEQYF. The CDR3 region has the DNA TGTGCCAGCAGTGCTCCCCTAGCAGACGAGCAGTACTTC.

This clone was seen only a few times. The chain carries TRBV30 and TRBJ2-1; unclear D gene. Trimming removed 5 bases from V and 5 bases from J, with 13 bases in between. The length of the CDR3 is 13 residues. In germline, CDR1 is GTSNPN, CDR2 SVGIG (reference sequence). CDR3 sequence: CAWALDWNNEQFF. The CDR3 nucleotides are TGTGCCTGGGCCCTAGACTGGAACAATGAGCAGTTCTTC.

The sample holds one count of this clone. The rearrangement links TRBV6-5 to TRBJ1-1; possibly TRBD1 for D (5 bases). V dropped 6 bases and J dropped 5 bases, with 16 bases sitting between them. Germline assignment: CDR1 MNHEY and CDR2 SVGAGI. The CDR3 loop spans 14 amino acids. In nucleotides, the CDR3 is TGTGCCAGCAGGCGAGGGGATGTTTTAACTGAAGCTTTCTTT. This translates into CASRRGDVLTEAFF.

The chain carries TRBV30 and TRBJ1-6, with D perhaps matching TRBD1 (5 bases). V was shortened by 1 base and J by 7 bases, with 8 bases between the two germline ends. The length of the CDR3 is 13 residues. The germline gives CDR1 GTSNPN, CDR2 SVGIG (reference sequence). The CDR3 DNA sequence: TGTGCCTGGAGTGACCCAGGGAATTCACCCCTCCACTTT. Protein product: CAWSDPGNSPLHF.

The J gene is TRBJ2-1, the V gene TRBV18; D is undetermined. The CDR3 has 12 amino acids. V lost 5 bases, J lost 8 bases, and 10 bases lay in between. In germline, CDR1 is KGHSH, CDR2 LQKENI. In nucleotides, the CDR3 is TGTGCCAGCTCAATTAAACGCGATGAGCAGTTCTTC. Encoded protein: CASSIKRDEQFF.

The chain carries TRBV18 and TRBJ2-6, with 9 positions matching TRBD1. The CDR3 covers 19 residues. V shed 6 bases, J shed 1 base, and the junction held 13 bases outside the gene matches. CDR1 and CDR2 from the germline V gene are KGHSH and LQKENI. The CDR3: CASSQLGGQGSSGANVLTF. DNA of the CDR3: TGTGCCAGCTCGCAGTTGGGGGGACAGGGAAGTTCTGGGGCCAACGTCCTGACTTTC.

V gene TRBV7-9 combines with J gene TRBJ1-6, with TRBD1 identical over 11 bases. The CDR3 is 16 residues long. Germline CDR1 and CDR2: SEHNR and FQNEAQ (reference sequence). Trimming cost V 5 bases and J 11 bases; bases outside gene matches: 11. CDR3 protein: CASSRPDRGQYTPLHF. The CDR3 region has the DNA TGTGCCAGCAGCCGACCGGACAGGGGGCAATATACACCCCTCCACTTT.

As for this clone: Within the sample, other DNA sequences also encode this same CDR3. The chain links TRBV28 to TRBJ2-7; D gene unclear. CDR1 MDHEN and CDR2 SYDVKM come from the germline V gene. The ends were cut back, 3 bases at V and 5 bases at J, with 2 bases in the middle. This CDR3 has 10 residues. CDR3 residues: CASSFNEQYF. DNA for the CDR3: TGTGCCAGCAGTTTCAACGAGCAGTACTTC.

This clone has a single count. The chain has TRBV13 and TRBJ2-7; D is undetermined. Trimming pared 1 base from V and 2 bases from J, leaving 18 bases between. The CDR3 is 17 amino acids. Germline CDR1 PRHDT, CDR2 FYEKMQ (reference sequence). The CDR3 loop reads CASSLDHGPGGPYEQYF. The CDR3 bases are TGTGCCAGCAGCTTAGACCATGGGCCAGGCGGTCCCTACGAGCAGTACTTC.

The V and J genes are TRBV7-9 and TRBJ2-1; 12 nucleotides align to TRBD2. This CDR3 is built from 17 residues. The junction had 9 bases not matched to a gene; V was cut back by 1 base and J by 8 bases. Germline V gene sequence: CDR1 SEHNR, CDR2 FQNEAQ (reference sequence). The CDR3 here is CASSLVLAGGPVDEQFF. In nucleotides, the CDR3 is TGTGCCAGCAGCTTAGTCCTAGCGGGAGGGCCCGTTGATGAGCAGTTCTTC.

The chain recombines TRBV4-2 with TRBJ2-1; 10 positions agree with TRBD1. CDR1 is LGHNA and CDR2 is YNFKEQ in the germline V gene. V was pared by 4 bases and J by 3 bases, with 3 bases of the junction left unmatched. This CDR3 has 15 residues. In DNA form, the CDR3 reads TGTGCCAGCAGCCTCGACAGGGGGCTCTACAATGAGCAGTTCTTC. This gives the protein CASSLDRGLYNEQFF.

Of note for this clone: This same CDR3 is encoded by further DNA sequences in the sample. The V and J genes are TRBV19 and TRBJ2-5, with TRBD1 matching over 8 bases. The CDR3 contains 14 residues. Germline values: CDR1 LNHDA, CDR2 SQIVND (reference sequence). The V segment lost 1 base and the J segment 3 bases; nucleotides outside the gene matches: 1. CDR3 in amino acids: CASSIAGGKETQYF. In DNA, the CDR3 is TGTGCCAGTAGTATAGCAGGGGGCAAAGAGACCCAGTACTTC.

The genes are TRBV11-1 and TRBJ2-7; no reliable D call. The germline V and J ends were trimmed by 6 bases and 0 bases, with 12 bases remaining between them. Germline V gene data show CDR1 as SGHAT and CDR2 as FQDESV (reference sequence). The CDR3 loop spans 14 amino acids. CDR3 loop: CASRGKGISYEQYF. The DNA for the CDR3 is TGTGCCAGCAGAGGGAAGGGCATCTCCTACGAGCAGTACTTC.

The rearrangement uses TRBV4-3 and TRBJ2-7, with 10 bases lining up with TRBD2. J was trimmed by 2 bases and V by 5 bases; bases with no gene match: 18. Germline lookup yields CDR1 LGHNA and CDR2 YSLEER. CDR3 length: 19 amino acids. This CDR3 is CASSSTGTSATMPTYEQYF. The DNA for the CDR3 is TGCGCCAGCAGCTCAACCGGGACTAGCGCCACCATGCCAACCTACGAGCAGTACTTC.